This T cell receptor (beta chain) is from a study of T-cell reconstitution after alpha-beta-depleted transplantation in children. Study-level results: Diversity of TCRbeta at day 60 was high in some patients, arising from surviving recipient T cells and thymic progenitors. Newly produced T cells mostly provided counts and TCRbeta diversity after one year, as hyperexpanded clones declined.

Using unique molecular identifiers, the investigators prepared the TCRbeta library. Via MiXCR, TCRdb re-called the PCR reads, giving one row per CDR3 protein. The sample shows around 100,000 distinct CDR3 sequences, roughly 7.6% of them seen only once. CDR1 and CDR2 from the germline V gene are SGHRS and YFSETQ. The J segment lost 0 bases and the V segment lost 5 bases, leaving 8 bases of the junction unmatched. The CDR3 is 17 residues long. In this sample, this clonotype turned up many times. Its matching antigen is unknown. The clonotype was recovered from a boy between 2 and 15 years old with acute lymphoblastic leukemia, due to receive a stem cell transplant. Sequencing was performed on PBMCs, taken before TCRalphabeta/CD19-depleted stem cell transplant. The chain employs TRBV5-1 and TRBJ2-6, with 7 bases fitting TRBD1. The CDR3 reads CASSIGQAFSGANVLTF. CDR3 nucleotides: TGCGCCAGCAGTATAGGACAGGCCTTCTCTGGGGCCAACGTCCTGACTTTC.